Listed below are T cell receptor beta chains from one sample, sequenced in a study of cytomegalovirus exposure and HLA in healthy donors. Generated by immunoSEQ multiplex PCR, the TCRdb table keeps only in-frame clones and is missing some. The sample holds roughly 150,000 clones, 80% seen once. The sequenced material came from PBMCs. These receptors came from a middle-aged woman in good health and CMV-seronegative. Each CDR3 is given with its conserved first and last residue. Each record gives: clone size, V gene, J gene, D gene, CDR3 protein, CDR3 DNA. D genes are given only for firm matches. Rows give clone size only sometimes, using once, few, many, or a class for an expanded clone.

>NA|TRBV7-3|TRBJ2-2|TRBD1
CASSRTGTGNTGELFF
TGTGCCAGCAGTCGAACGGGGACAGGGAACACCGGGGAGCTGTTTTTT
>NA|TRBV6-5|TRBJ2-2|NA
CASSYETANTGELFF
TGTGCCAGCAGTTACGAGACAGCGAACACCGGGGAGCTGTTTTTT
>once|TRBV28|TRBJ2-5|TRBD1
CASRPTGGGETQYF
TGTGCCAGCAGGCCGACAGGGGGGGGAGAGACCCAGTACTTC
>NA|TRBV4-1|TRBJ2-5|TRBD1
CASSPGTVEQETQYF
TGCGCCAGCAGCCCCGGGACAGTAGAACAAGAGACCCAGTACTTC
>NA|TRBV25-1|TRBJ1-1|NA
CASSARGQNTEAFF
TGTGCCAGCAGTGCCAGGGGCCAGAACACTGAAGCTTTCTTT
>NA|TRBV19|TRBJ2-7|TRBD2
CASSILAGVYEQYF
TGTGCCAGTAGTATACTAGCGGGAGTCTACGAGCAGTACTTC
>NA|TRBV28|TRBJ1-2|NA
CASGTAGAYLYGYTF
TGTGCCAGCGGCACCGCAGGGGCGTACCTCTATGGCTACACCTTC
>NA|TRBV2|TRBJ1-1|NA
CASSSGRAGEAFF
TGTGCCAGCAGCTCCGGACGGGCGGGTGAAGCTTTCTTT
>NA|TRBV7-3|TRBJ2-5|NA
CASSLWAQETQYF
TGTGCCAGCAGCTTATGGGCCCAAGAGACCCAGTACTTC
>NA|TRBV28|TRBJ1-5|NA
CASSAGDPQHF
TGTGCCAGCTCGGCGGGCGATCCCCAGCATTTT
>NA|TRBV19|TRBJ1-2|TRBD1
CASSTVTGDYGYTF
TGTGCCAGTAGTACCGTGACAGGGGACTATGGCTACACCTTC
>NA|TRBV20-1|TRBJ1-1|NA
CSSRGGTEAFF
TGCAGCTCCCGGGGGGGCACTGAAGCTTTCTTT
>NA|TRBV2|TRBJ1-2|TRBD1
CASSRGTGAGYTF
TGTGCCAGCAGTCGCGGGACAGGCGCTGGCTACACCTTC
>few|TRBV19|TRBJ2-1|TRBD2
CASSTGTSVNEQFF
TGTGCCAGTAGTACCGGGACTAGCGTAAATGAGCAGTTCTTC
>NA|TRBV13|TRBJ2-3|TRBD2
CASSLRVAGASPDTQYF
TGTGCCAGCAGCTTAAGAGTAGCGGGAGCTAGTCCAGATACGCAGTATTTT
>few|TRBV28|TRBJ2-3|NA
CASSPPGTAQADTQYF
TGTGCCAGCAGTCCTCCCGGGACTGCCCAGGCAGATACGCAGTATTTT
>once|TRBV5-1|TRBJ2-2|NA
CASSLTAGNTGELFF
TGCGCCAGCAGCTTAACAGCGGGGAACACCGGGGAGCTGTTTTTT
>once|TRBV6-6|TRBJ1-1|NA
CASSYWGDTPGTEAFF
TGTGCCAGCAGTTACTGGGGAGACACCCCGGGGACTGAAGCTTTCTTT
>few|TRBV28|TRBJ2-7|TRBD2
CASSPGTTGYEQYF
TGTGCCAGCAGTCCCGGGACTACGGGCTACGAGCAGTACTTC
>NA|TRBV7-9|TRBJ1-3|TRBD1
CASRTGTVFSPSGNTIYF
TGTGCCAGCAGAACCGGGACAGTCTTCTCCCCCTCTGGAAACACCATATATTTT
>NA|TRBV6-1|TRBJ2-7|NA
CASSDWGQYF
TGTGCCAGCTCGGACTGGGGGCAGTACTTC
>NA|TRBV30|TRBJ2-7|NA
CAWGRAYEQYF
TGTGCCTGGGGCAGGGCCTACGAGCAGTACTTC
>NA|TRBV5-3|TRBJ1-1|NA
CARSLDGARGTEAFF
TGTGCCAGAAGCTTGGATGGGGCTAGAGGCACTGAAGCTTTCTTT
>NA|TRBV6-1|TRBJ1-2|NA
CASSEVGFGYTF
TGTGCCAGCAGTGAAGTCGGGTTTGGCTACACCTTC
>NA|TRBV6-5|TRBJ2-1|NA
CASSYMRARSYNEQFF
TGTGCCAGCAGCTACATGAGGGCCAGGTCCTACAATGAGCAGTTCTTC
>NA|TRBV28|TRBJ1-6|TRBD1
CASSIPTGGPNSPLHF
TGTGCCAGCAGTATCCCGACAGGGGGCCCTAATTCACCCCTCCACTTT
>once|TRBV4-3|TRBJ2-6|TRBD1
CASSQDRGQGANGLTF
TGCGCCAGCAGCCAGGACAGGGGGCAAGGGGCCAACGGCCTGACTTTC
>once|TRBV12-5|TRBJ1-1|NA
CASGLIQGRILNTEAFF
TGTGCTAGTGGTTTAATACAGGGTAGGATTTTGAACACTGAAGCTTTCTTT
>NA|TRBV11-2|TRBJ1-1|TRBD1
CASSLGTEKPFF
TGTGCCAGCAGCCTCGGGACAGAGAAGCCTTTCTTT
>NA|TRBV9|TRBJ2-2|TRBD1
CASSVGTGNSGELFF
TGTGCCAGCAGCGTGGGGACAGGGAATTCCGGGGAGCTGTTTTTT
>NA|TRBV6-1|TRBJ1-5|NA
CASSTSQGNQPQHF
TGTGCCAGCAGTACGAGCCAGGGCAATCAGCCCCAGCATTTT
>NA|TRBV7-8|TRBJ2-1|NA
CASSLDGLGGAYNEQFF
TGTGCCAGCAGCTTAGATGGGCTGGGTGGGGCATACAATGAGCAGTTCTTC
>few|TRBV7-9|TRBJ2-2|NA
CASSLVRGAGELFF
TGTGCCAGCAGCTTAGTAAGGGGTGCCGGGGAGCTGTTTTTT
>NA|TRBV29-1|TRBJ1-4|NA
CSVGQSTNEKLFF
TGCAGCGTAGGACAGTCAACTAATGAAAAACTGTTTTTT
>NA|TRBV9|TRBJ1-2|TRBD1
CASSYGQGAIGGYTF
TGTGCCAGCAGCTACGGACAGGGGGCGATTGGGGGCTACACCTTC
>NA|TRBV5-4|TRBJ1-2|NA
CASSLVGRDPSNYGYTF
TGTGCCAGCAGCTTGGTGGGCAGGGATCCCTCTAACTATGGCTACACCTTC
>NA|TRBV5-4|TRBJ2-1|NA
CASSFERARSYNEQFF
TGTGCCAGCAGCTTTGAGCGGGCACGCTCCTACAATGAGCAGTTCTTC
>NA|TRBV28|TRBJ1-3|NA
CASAQGYTGNTIYF
TGTGCCAGCGCCCAGGGGTACACTGGAAACACCATATATTTT
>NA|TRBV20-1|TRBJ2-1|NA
CSTLVVNEQFF
TGCAGTACGCTGGTAGTGAATGAGCAGTTCTTC
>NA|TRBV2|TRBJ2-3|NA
CATGGDTSTDTQYF
TGTGCCACTGGGGGCGACACCAGCACAGATACGCAGTATTTT
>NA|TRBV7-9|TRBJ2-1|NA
CASPPGSGPNNEQFF
TGTGCCAGTCCCCCAGGGAGCGGGCCAAACAATGAGCAGTTCTTC
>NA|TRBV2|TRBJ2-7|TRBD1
CASRTGTGNYEQYF
TGTGCCAGCAGGACCGGGACAGGGAACTACGAGCAGTACTTC
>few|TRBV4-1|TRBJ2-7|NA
CASSQIRGSEQYF
TGCGCCAGCAGCCAAATAAGGGGTAGCGAGCAGTACTTC
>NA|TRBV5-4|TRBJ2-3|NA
CASSAQGGARTDTQYF
TGTGCCAGCAGCGCGCAGGGCGGGGCCCGCACAGATACGCAGTATTTT
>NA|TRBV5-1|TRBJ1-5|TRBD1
CASSPDRGPFSNQPQHF
TGCGCCAGCAGCCCAGACAGGGGGCCCTTTAGCAATCAGCCCCAGCATTTT
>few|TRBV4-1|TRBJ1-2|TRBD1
CASSRPGTGFKDGYTF
TGCGCCAGCAGCCGTCCCGGGACAGGGTTCAAGGATGGCTACACCTTC
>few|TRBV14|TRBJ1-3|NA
CASSRREGLGNTIYF
TGTGCCAGCAGCCGGAGGGAAGGTCTTGGAAACACCATATATTTT
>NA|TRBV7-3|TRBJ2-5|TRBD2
CASSLTRIAGQETQYF
TGTGCCAGCAGCTTAACACGAATAGCGGGCCAAGAGACCCAGTACTTC
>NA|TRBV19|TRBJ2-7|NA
CASSNVWGESSYEQYF
TGTGCCAGTAGTAATGTTTGGGGGGAAAGCTCCTACGAGCAGTACTTC